The sample holds many counts of the clone carrying this TCR beta chain. Its antigen is unidentified. Each CDR3 protein gets one entry after TCRdb re-called the RACE reads with MiXCR. This sample has fewer than 45,000 distinct CDR3 sequences, with around 3.8% found just once. As to time point: patch test 1, 2 weeks after DPC sensitization. This sample's treatment: therapeutic diphenylcyclopropenone sensitization with weekly scalp DPC. The authors extracted total RNA from unfractionated whole blood. The sample comes from a study of human T cells and chemical hapten exposure. Across the study: The study sensitized with 2% DPC on a roughly 2 cm by roughly 2 cm patch of upper inner arm skin.

Findings and limits, study-wide: Controls had significantly fewer large CDR3 similarity clusters than were formed by expanded TCRs.

Germline V gene data show CDR1 as MDHEN and CDR2 as SYDVKM. V lost 8 bases, J lost 4 bases, and 9 bases lay in between. The CDR3 length is 13 residues. The sequenced sample was whole blood, obtained in connection with sensitization to the hapten diphenylcyclopropenone (DPC). The origin of this receptor is a man between 50 and 59 years old with alopecia areata. Some clones in this sample may be carry-over from other donors' samples. The J gene is TRBJ2-6, the V gene TRBV28, with D unresolved. The CDR3 spells CASRVGGANVLTF. The CDR3 DNA follows: TGTGCCAGCCGCGTTGGAGGGGCCAACGTCCTGACTTTC.